This T cell receptor (beta chain) was sequenced during a study of control samples from healthy donors and cancer patients. Sequencing used immunoSEQ multiplex PCR; TCRdb keeps in-frame clones, though not all of them. The profile shows about 110,000 clones, just over 90% of them singletons. The sequence was obtained from a human donor in good health. The donor label of this sample is uncertain. Sequenced input: blood.

Written as DNA, the CDR3 is TGTGCCAGCTCAAACAGCCCTCAAGAGACCCAGTACTTC. Translated, it gives CASSNSPQETQYF. V is TRBV18 and J is TRBJ2-5, with unresolved D. Germline CDR1 is KGHSH and CDR2 is LQKENI. V was cut by 5 bases and J by 2 bases, with 9 bases left in between. This CDR3 has 13 amino acids.